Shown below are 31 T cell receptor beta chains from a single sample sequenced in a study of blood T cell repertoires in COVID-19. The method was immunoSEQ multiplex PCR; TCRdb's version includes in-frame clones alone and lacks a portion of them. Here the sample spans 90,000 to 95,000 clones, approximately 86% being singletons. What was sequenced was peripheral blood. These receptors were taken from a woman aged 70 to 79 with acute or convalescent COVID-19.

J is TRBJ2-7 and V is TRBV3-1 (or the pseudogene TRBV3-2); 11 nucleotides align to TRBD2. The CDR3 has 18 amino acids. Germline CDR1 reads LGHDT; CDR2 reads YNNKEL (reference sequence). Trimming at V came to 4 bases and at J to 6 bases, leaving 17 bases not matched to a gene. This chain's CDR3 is CASSPLAGGIPITREQYF. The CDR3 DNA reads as TGTGCCAGCAGCCCCCTAGCGGGGGGAATTCCCATTACTCGCGAGCAGTACTTC.

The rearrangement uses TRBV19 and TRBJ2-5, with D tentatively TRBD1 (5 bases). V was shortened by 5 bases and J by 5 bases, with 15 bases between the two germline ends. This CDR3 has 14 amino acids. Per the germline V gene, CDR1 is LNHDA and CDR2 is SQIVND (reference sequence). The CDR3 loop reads CASSPQGVGETQYF. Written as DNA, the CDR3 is TGTGCCAGTAGTCCACAAGGGGTGGGGGAGACCCAGTACTTC.

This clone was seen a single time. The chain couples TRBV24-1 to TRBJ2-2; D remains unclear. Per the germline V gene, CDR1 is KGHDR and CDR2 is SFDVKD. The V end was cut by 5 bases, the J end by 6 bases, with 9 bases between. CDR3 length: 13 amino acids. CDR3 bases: TGTGCCACCAGTGTCGTCGAGCCCGGGGAGCTGTTTTTT. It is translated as CATSVVEPGELFF.

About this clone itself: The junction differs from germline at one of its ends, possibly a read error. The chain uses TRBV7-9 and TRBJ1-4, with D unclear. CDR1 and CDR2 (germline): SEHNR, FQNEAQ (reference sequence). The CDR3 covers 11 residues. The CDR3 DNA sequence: TGTGCCAGCAGCTTAGATTCCGGGTTAAATTTT. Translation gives CASSLDSGLNF. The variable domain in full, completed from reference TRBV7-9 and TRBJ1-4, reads DTGVSQNPRHKITKRGQNVTFRCDPISEHNRLYWYRQTLGQGPEFLTYFQNEAQLEKSRLLSDRFSAERPKGSFSTLEIQRTEQGDSAMYLCASSLDSGLNFGSGTQLSVL.

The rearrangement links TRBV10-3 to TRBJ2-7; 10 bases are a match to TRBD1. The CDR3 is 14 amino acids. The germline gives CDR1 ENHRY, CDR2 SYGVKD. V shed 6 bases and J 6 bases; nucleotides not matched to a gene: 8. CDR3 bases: TGTGCCATCAGCGAGACAGGGGGCTCCGCCGAGCAGTACTTC. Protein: CAISETGGSAEQYF.

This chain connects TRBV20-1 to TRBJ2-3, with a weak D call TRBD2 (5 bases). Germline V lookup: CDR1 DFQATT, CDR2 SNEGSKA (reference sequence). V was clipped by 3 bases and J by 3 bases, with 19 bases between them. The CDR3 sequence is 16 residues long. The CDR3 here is CSASLDFTQRTDTQYF. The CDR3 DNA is TGCAGTGCTAGTTTGGACTTCACCCAAAGGACAGATACGCAGTATTTT.

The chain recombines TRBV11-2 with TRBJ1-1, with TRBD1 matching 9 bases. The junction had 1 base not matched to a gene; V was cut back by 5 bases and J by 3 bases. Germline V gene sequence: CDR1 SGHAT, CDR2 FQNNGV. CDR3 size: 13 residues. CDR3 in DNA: TGTGCCAGCAGCGGGACAGGGTACACTGAAGCTTTCTTT. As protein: CASSGTGYTEAFF.

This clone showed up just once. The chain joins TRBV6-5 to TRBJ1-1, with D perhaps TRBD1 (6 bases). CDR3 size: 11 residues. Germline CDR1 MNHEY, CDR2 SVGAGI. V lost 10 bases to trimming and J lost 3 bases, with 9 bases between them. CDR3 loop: CATTGDTEAFF. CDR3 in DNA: TGTGCCACGACAGGTGACACTGAAGCTTTCTTT.

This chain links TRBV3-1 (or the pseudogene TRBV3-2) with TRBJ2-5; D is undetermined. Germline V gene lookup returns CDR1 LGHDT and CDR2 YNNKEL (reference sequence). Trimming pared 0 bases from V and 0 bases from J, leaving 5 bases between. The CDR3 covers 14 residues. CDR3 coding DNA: TGTGCCAGCAGCCAAGACGTAGACCAAGAGACCCAGTACTTC. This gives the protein CASSQDVDQETQYF.

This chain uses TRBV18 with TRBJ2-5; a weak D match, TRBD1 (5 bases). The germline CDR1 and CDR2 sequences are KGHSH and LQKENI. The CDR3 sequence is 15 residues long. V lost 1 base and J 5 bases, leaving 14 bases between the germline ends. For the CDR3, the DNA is TGTGCCAGCTCACCACTGGCTCAGGGAAGGGAGACCCAGTACTTC. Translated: CASSPLAQGRETQYF.

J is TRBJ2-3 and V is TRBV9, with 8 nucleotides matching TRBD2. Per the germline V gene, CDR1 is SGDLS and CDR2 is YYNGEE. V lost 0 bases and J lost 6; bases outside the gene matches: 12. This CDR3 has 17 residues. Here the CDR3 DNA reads TGTGCCAGCAGCGTAGGCCGAGCGGGGGATGCCGGGGATACGCAGTATTTT. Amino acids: CASSVGRAGDAGDTQYF. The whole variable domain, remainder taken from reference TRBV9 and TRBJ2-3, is DSGVTQTPKHLITATGQRVTLRCSPRSGDLSVYWYQQSLDQGLQFLIQYYNGEERAKGNILERFSAQQFPDLHSELNLSSLELGDSALYFCASSVGRAGDAGDTQYFGPGTRLTVL.

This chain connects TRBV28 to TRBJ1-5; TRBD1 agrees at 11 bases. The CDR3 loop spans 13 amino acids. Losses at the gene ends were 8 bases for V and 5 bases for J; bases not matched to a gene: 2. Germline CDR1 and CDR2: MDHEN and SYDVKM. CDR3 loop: CASGTGGYQPQHF. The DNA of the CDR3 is TGTGCCAGCGGGACAGGGGGTTATCAGCCCCAGCATTTT.

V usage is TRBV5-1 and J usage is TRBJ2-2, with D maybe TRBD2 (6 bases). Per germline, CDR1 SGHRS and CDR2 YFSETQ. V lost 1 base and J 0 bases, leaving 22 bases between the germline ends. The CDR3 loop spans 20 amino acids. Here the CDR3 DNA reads TGCGCCAGCAGCTTGCGGCAGGGAGGACTGAACAATGCGAACACCGGGGAGCTGTTTTTT. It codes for CASSLRQGGLNNANTGELFF.

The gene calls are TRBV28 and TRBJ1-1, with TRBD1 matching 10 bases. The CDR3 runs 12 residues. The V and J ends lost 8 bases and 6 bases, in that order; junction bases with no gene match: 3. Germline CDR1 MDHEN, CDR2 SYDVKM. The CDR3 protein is CASGQGVPEAFF. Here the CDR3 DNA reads TGTGCCAGCGGACAGGGGGTGCCTGAAGCTTTCTTT. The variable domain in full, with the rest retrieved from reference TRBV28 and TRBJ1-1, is DVKVTQSSRYLVKRTGEKVFLECVQDMDHENMFWYRQDPGLGLRLIYFSYDVKMKEKGDIPEGYSVSREKKERFSLILESASTNQTSMYLCASGQGVPEAFFGQGTRLTVV.

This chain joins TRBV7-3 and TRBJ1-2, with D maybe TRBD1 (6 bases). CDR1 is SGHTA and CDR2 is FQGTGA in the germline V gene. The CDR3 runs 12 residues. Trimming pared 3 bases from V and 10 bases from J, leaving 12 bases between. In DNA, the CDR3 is TGTGCCAGCAGCTTTAAGGACAGTTACTACACCTTC. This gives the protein CASSFKDSYYTF.

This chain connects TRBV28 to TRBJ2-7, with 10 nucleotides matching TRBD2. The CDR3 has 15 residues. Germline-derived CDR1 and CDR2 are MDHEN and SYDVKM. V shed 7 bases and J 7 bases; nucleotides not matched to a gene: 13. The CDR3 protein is CASTLGASGSREQYF. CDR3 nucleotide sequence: TGTGCCAGCACCCTGGGGGCTAGCGGGAGTAGGGAGCAGTACTTC.

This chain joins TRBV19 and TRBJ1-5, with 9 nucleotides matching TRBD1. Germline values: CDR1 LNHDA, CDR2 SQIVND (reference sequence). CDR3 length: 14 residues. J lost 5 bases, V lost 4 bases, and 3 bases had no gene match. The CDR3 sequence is CASSTTGGYQPQHF. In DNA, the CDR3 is TGTGCCAGTAGTACGACAGGGGGTTATCAGCCCCAGCATTTT.

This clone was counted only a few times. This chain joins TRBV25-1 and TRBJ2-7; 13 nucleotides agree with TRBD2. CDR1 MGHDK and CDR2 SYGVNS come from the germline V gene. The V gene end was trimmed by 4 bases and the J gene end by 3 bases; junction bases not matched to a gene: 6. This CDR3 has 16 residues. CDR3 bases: TGTGCCAGCAGTGGGACTAGCGGGAGTAGGTACTACGAGCAGTACTTC. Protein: CASSGTSGSRYYEQYF.

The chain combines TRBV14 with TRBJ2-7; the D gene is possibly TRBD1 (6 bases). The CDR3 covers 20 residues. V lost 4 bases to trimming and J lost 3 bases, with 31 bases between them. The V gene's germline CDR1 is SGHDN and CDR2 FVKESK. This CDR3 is CASSLGQGSRTKRPNYEQYF. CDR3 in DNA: TGTGCCAGCAGCCTTGGCCAGGGGAGTAGGACCAAGCGGCCAAACTACGAGCAGTACTTC.

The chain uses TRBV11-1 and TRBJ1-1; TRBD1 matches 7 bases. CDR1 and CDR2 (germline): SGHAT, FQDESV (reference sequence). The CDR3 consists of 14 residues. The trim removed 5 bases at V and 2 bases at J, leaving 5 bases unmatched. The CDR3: CASSLGQINTEAFF. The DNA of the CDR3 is TGTGCCAGCAGCCTGGGACAGATAAACACTGAAGCTTTCTTT. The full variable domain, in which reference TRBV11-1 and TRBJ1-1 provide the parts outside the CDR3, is EAEVAQSPRYKITEKSQAVAFWCDPISGHATLYWYRQILGQGPELLVQFQDESVVDDSQLPKDRFSAERLKGVDSTLKIQPAELGDSAMYLCASSLGQINTEAFFGQGTRLTVV.

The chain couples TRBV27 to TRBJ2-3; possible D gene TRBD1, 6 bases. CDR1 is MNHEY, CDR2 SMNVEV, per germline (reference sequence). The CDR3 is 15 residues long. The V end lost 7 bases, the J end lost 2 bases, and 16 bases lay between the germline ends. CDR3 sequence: CASTLYMGATDTQYF. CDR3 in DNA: TGTGCCAGCACCCTTTATATGGGGGCCACAGATACGCAGTATTTT.

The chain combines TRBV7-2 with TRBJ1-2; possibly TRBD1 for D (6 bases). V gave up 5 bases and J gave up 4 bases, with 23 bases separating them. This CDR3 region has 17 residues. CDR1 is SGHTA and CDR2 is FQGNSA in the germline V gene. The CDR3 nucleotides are TGTGCCAGCAGCCTTGACAGGCCCCGGGGATCTAGCTATGGCTACACCTTC. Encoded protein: CASSLDRPRGSSYGYTF.

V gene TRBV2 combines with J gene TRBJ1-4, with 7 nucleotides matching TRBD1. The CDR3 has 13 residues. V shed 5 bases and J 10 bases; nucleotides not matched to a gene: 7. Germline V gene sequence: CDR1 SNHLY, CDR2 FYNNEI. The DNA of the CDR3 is TGTGCCAGCAGTTCAACAGGGGCGGTAAAACTGTTTTTT. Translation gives CASSSTGAVKLFF.

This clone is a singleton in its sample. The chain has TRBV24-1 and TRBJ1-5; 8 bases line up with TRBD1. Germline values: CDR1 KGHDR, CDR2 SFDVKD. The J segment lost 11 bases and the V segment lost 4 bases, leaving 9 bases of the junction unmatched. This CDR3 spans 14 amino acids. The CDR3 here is CATSDPDREGAQHF. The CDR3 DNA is TGTGCCACCAGTGACCCGGACAGGGAAGGGGCCCAGCATTTT.

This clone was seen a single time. CDR3 sequence reads: CASSNSGAAVETQYF. CDR3 nucleotide sequence: TGTGCCAGCAGCAACAGCGGGGCAGCCGTCGAGACCCAGTACTTC. The rearrangement uses TRBV7-8 and TRBJ2-5; 7 bases map to TRBD2. The J segment lost 5 bases and the V segment lost 5 bases, leaving 11 bases of the junction unmatched. The CDR3 has 15 residues. The germline CDR1 and CDR2 sequences are SGHVS and FQNEAQ.

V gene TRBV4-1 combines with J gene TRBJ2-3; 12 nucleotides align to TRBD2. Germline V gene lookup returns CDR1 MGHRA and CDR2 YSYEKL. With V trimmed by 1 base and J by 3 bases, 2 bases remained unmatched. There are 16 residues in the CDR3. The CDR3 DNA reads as TGCGCCAGCAGCCAAGGACTAGCGGGAGCGACAGATACGCAGTATTTT. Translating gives CASSQGLAGATDTQYF.

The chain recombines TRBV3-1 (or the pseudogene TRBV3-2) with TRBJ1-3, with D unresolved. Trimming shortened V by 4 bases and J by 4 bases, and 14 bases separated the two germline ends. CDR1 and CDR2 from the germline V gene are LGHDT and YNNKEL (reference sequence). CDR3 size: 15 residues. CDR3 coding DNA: TGTGCCAGCAGCCCCCAACCCAGATCGGGAAACACCATATATTTT. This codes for CASSPQPRSGNTIYF.

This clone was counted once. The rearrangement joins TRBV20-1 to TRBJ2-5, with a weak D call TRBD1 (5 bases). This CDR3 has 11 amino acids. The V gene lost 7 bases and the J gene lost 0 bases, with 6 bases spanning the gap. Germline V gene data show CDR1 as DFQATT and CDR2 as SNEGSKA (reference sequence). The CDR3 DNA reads TGCAGTGGACAGAACCAAGAGACCCAGTACTTC. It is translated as CSGQNQETQYF.

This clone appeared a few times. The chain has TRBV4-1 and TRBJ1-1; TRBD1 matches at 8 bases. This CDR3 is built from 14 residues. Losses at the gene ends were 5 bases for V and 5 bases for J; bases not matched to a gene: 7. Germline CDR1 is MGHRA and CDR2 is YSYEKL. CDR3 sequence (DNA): TGCGCCAGCAGCTCCCACAGGGGGGGTACTGAAGCTTTCTTT. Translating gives CASSSHRGGTEAFF.

The CDR3 loop reads CASSISPNTEAFF. The DNA of the CDR3 is TGTGCCAGTAGTATCTCTCCGAACACTGAAGCTTTCTTT. The chain has TRBV19 and TRBJ1-1; unclear D gene. V was pared by 3 bases and J by 1 base, with 6 bases between. The CDR3 is made up of 13 amino acids. Per the germline V gene, CDR1 is LNHDA and CDR2 is SQIVND (reference sequence).

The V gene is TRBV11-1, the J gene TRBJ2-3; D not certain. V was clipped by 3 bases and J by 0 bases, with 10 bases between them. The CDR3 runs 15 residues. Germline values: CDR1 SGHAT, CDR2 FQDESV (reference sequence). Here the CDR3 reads CASSFGGASTDTQYF. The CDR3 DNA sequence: TGTGCCAGCAGCTTCGGCGGTGCTAGCACAGATACGCAGTATTTT.